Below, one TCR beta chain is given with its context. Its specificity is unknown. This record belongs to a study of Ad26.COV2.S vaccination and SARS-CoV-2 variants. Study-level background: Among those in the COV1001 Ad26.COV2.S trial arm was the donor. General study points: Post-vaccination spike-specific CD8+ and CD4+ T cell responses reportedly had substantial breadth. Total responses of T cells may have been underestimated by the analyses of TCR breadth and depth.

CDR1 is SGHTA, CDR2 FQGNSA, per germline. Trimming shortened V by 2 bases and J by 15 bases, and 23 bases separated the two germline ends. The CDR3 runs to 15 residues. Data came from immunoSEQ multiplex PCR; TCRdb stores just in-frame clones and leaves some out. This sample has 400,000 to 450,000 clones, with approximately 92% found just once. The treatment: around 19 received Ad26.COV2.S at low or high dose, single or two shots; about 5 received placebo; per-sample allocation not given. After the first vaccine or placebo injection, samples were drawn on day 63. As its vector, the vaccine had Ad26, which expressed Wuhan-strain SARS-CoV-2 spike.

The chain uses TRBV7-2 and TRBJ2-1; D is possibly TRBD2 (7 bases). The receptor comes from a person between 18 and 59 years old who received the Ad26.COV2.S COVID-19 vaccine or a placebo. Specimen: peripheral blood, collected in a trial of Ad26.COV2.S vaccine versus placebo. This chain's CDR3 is CASSLMAGEITGRFF. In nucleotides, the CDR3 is TGTGCCAGCAGCTTAATGGCGGGAGAAATTACAGGGCGGTTCTTC.